Listed below are T cell receptor beta chains from one sample, sequenced in a study of T cell changes during pregnancy in multiple sclerosis. Sequencing used immunoSEQ multiplex PCR; TCRdb keeps in-frame clones, though not all of them. The sample has 39,000 or so clones, about nine tenths seen once. The input for sequencing was CD4+ T cells from peripheral blood mononuclear cells, taken after pregnancy. These TCRs come from a female donor in good health, enrolled as a control in a pregnancy study. The CDR3 runs from the conserved cysteine through the conserved F or W. The D gene is left open where the match is weak. Some rows mark clone size as missing; the rest say once, few, many or name a class of expanded clone.

TRBJ2-5,TRBV5-1,-,-,TGCGCCAGCGTCGGGTACCAAGAGACCCAGTACTTC,CASVGYQETQYF
TRBJ2-3,TRBV7-9,-,-,TGTGCCAGCAGTCCATCGAGGGTGGGAAGCACAGATACGCAGTATTTT,CASSPSRVGSTDTQYF
TRBJ2-1,TRBV5-6,-,-,TGTGCCAGCAGCTTGGTAGGTGTTGAAACAGGTTTATACAATGAGCAGTTCTTC,CASSLVGVETGLYNEQFF
TRBJ1-1,TRBV2,-,TRBD1,TGTGCCAGCAGCCAAGAGGGACAGCTAAACACTGAAGCTTTCTTT,CASSQEGQLNTEAFF
TRBJ2-1,TRBV4-1,-,TRBD2,TGCGCCAGCAGCCGGTTTAGCGGGGGGCTGGGAAATGAGCAGTTCTTC,CASSRFSGGLGNEQFF
TRBJ2-3,TRBV6-5,-,-,TGTGCCAGCAGTTACACATTAGCCCTCAGCACAGATACGCAGTATTTT,CASSYTLALSTDTQYF
TRBJ2-3,TRBV19,once,TRBD2,TGTGCCAGTAGTACTATAGCGGGGGGGAGCACAGATACGCAGTATTTT,CASSTIAGGSTDTQYF
TRBJ1-4,TRBV7-2,-,TRBD1,TGTGCCAGCAGCTCAGGGGGCGAGGGTGAAAAACTGTTTTTT,CASSSGGEGEKLFF
TRBJ2-7,TRBV2,-,TRBD2,TGTGCCAGCAGTGGGTATAGCGGGAGCACGTACTTC,CASSGYSGSTYF
TRBJ2-3,TRBV14,-,TRBD2,TGTGCCAGCAGCCAAGGCCGGACTAGCGGACCGAGCACAGATACGCAGTATTTT,CASSQGRTSGPSTDTQYF
TRBJ2-6,TRBV19,-,-,TGTGCCAGTAGTATTCTTAGCTCTGGGGCCAACGTCCTGACTTTC,CASSILSSGANVLTF
TRBJ2-1,TRBV18,-,TRBD2,TGTGCCAGCTCACGGGGGACTAGCGGGTACAATGAGCAGTTCTTC,CASSRGTSGYNEQFF
TRBJ1-1,TRBV5-6,-,TRBD1,TGTGCCAGCAGCTGGGGGGACAGTGGCTTTCGAACTGAAGCTTTCTTT,CASSWGDSGFRTEAFF
TRBJ2-5,TRBV6-5,-,-,TGTGCCAGCAGTTATAGCGCCGGCAGTGAGACCCAGTACTTC,CASSYSAGSETQYF
TRBJ1-1,TRBV7-7,-,TRBD1,TGTGCCAGCAGCATAAAGAGGGACAGTGAAGCTTTCTTT,CASSIKRDSEAFF
TRBJ1-4,TRBV30,-,-,TGTGCCTGGAGTCTCAGGGTACATAATGAAAAACTGTTTTTT,CAWSLRVHNEKLFF
TRBJ2-1,TRBV5-6,once,-,TGTGCCAGCAGCTTGTCAGCAATAGGGGTGTCCTACAATGAGCAGTTCTTC,CASSLSAIGVSYNEQFF
TRBJ1-3,TRBV13,-,TRBD1,TGTGCCAGCAGCTTAGTGGGGGACAGGGGGCGTTCTGGAAACACCATATATTTT,CASSLVGDRGRSGNTIYF
TRBJ2-2,TRBV5-3,-,TRBD1,TGTGCCAGAAGCCTCCTACGACAGGGAAATAATCGTACCGGGGAGCTGTTTTTT,CARSLLRQGNNRTGELFF
TRBJ1-2,TRBV5-5,-,TRBD1,TGTGCCAGCAGCCCGGGACAGGGAAGACGGGACACCTTC,CASSPGQGRRDTF
TRBJ1-3,TRBV7-2,-,TRBD1,TGTGCCAGCAGCTTCATCTCAGGGGGCTTAATATCCGGAAACACCATATATTTT,CASSFISGGLISGNTIYF
TRBJ2-5,TRBV11-3,-,TRBD2,TGTGCCAGCAGCTTAGCGGGGGGGGGCCTCCAAGAGACCCAGTACTTC,CASSLAGGGLQETQYF